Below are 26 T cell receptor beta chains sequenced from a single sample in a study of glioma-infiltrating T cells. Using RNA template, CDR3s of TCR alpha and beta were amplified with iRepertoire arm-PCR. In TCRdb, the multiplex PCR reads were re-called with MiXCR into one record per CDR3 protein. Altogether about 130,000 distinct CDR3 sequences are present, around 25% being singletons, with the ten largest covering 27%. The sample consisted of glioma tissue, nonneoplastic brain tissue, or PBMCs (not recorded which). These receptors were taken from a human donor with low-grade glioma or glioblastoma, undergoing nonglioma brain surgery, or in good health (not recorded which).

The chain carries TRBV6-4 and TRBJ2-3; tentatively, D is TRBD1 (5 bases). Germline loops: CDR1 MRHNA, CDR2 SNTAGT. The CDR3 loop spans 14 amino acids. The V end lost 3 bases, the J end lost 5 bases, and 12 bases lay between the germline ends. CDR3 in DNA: TGTGCCAGCAGTGAGGGAACAGGTCAAGATACGCAGTATTTT. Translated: CASSEGTGQDTQYF.

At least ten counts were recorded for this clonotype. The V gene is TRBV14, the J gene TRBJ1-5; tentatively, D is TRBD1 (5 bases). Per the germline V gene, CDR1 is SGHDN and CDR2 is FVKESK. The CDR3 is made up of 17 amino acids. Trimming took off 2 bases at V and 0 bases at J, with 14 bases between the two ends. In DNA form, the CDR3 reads TGTGCCAGCAGCCAAATGACAGCCCTTGATAGCAATCAGCCCCAGCATTTT. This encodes CASSQMTALDSNQPQHF.

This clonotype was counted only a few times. CDR3 sequence: CSAVRGGRTEGYTF. The CDR3 DNA reads as TGCAGTGCTGTCCGGGGAGGCCGAACGGAGGGCTACACCTTC. The chain combines TRBV20-1 with TRBJ1-2; D unresolved. The V end was cut by 5 bases, the J end by 8 bases, with 21 bases between. The CDR3 totals 14 residues. Germline CDR1 DFQATT, CDR2 SNEGSKA (reference sequence).

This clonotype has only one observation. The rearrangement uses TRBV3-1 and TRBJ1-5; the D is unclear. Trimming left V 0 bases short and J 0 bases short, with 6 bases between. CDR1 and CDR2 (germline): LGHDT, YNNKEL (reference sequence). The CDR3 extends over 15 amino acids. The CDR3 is CASSQDRSSNQPQHF. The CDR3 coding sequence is TGTGCCAGCAGCCAAGATAGGAGTAGCAATCAGCCCCAGCATTTT.

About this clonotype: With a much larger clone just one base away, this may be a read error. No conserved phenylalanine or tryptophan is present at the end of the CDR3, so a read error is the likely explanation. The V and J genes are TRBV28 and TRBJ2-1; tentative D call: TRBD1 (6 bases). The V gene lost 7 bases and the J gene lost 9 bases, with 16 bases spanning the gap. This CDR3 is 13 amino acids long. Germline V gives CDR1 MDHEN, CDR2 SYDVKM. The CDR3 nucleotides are TGTGCCAGCATCCTAAGGACAGTTACTGAGCAGTTCCTC. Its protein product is CASILRTVTEQFL.

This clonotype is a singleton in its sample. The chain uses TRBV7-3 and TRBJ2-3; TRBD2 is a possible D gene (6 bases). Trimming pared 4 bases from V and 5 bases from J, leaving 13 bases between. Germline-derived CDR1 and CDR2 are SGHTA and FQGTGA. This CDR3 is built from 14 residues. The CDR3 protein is CASSSSANGDTQYF. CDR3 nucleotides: TGTGCCAGCAGCTCTAGCGCTAATGGAGATACGCAGTATTTT. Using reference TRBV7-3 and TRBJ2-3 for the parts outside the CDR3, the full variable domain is GAGVSQTPSNKVTEKGKYVELRCDPISGHTALYWYRQSLGQGPEFLIYFQGTGAADDSGLPNDRFFAVRPEGSVSTLKIQRTERGDSAVYLCASSSSANGDTQYFGPGTRLTVL.

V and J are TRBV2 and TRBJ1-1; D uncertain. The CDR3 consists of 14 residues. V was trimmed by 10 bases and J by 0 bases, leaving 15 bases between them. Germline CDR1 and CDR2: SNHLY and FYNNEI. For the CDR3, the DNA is TGTGCCATCAAGGCCAGTATGATGAACACTGAAGCTTTCTTT. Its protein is CAIKASMMNTEAFF.

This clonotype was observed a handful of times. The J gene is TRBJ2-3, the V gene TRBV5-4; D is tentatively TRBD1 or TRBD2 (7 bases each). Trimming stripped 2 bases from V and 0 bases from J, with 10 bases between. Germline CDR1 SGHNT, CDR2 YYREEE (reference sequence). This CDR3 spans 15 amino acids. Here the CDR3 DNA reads TGTGCCAGCAGCTTCCAGGGGGGGAGCACAGATACGCAGTATTTT. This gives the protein CASSFQGGSTDTQYF.

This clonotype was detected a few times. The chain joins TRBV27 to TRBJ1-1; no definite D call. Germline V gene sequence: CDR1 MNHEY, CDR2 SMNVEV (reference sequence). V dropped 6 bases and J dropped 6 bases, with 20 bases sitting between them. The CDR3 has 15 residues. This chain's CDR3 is CASSAAGSRVAEAFF. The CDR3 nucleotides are TGTGCCAGCAGCGCCGCCGGCAGTCGGGTAGCTGAAGCTTTCTTT.

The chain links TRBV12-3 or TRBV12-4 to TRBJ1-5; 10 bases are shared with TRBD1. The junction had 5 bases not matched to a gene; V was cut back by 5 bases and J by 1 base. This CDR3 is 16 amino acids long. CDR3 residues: CASSPGQGPSNQPQHF. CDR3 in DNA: TGTGCCAGCAGTCCGGGACAGGGGCCAAGCAATCAGCCCCAGCATTTT.

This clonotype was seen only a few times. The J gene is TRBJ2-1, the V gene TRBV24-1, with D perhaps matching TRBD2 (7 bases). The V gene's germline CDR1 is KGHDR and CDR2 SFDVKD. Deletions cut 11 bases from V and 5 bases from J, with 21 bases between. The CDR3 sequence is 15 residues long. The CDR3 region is CAIPWGGGQNNEQFF. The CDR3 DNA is TGTGCCATCCCTTGGGGGGGGGGCCAGAACAATGAGCAGTTCTTC.

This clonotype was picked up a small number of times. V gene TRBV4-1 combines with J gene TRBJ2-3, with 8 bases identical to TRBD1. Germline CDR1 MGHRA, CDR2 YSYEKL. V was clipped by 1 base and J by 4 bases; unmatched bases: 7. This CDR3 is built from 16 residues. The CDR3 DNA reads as TGCGCCAGCAGCCAAGGGGTGGACAGGGTAGCAGATACGCAGTATTTT. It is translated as CASSQGVDRVADTQYF.

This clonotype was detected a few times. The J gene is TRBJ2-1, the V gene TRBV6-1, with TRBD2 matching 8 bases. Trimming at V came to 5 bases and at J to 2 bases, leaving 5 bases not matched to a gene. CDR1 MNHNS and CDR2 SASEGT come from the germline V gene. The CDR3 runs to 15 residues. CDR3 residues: CASSSGGGTYNEQFF. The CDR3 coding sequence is TGTGCCAGCAGTTCGGGGGGGGGGACCTACAATGAGCAGTTCTTC.

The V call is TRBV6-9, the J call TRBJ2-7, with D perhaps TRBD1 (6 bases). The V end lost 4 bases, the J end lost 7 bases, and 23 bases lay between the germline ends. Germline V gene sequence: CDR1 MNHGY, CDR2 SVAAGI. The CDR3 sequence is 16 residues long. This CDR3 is CASSLSGAGNTGEQYV. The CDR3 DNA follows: TGTGCCAGCAGTTTATCAGGGGCTGGAAACACCGGGGAGCAGTACGTC.

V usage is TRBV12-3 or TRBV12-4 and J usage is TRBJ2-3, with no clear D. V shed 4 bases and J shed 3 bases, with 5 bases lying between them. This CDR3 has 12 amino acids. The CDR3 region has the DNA TGTGCCAGCAGTTCCCAGACAGATACGCAGTATTTT. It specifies CASSSQTDTQYF.

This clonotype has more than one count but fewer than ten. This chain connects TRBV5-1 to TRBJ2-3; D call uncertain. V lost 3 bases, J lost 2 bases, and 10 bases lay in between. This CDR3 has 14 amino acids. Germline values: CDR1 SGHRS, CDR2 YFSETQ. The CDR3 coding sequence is TGCGCCAGCAGCTCCCTGACTTTCACAGATACGCAGTATTTT. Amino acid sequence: CASSSLTFTDTQYF.

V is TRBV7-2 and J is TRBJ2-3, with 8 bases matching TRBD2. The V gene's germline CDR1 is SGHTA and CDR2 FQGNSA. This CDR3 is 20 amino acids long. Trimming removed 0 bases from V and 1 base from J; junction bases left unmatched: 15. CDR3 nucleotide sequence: TGTGCCAGCAGCTTAGCGCGCCGGGGGGGCCAATCTGTCCGCACAGATACGCAGTATTTT. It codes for CASSLARRGGQSVRTDTQYF.

As DNA, the CDR3 is TGTGCCCTACTGGGGACTAGCGATAGTGATACGCAGTATTTT. As protein: CALLGTSDSDTQYF. The chain is built from TRBV7-6 and TRBJ2-3; 10 nucleotides align to TRBD2. Germline CDR1 is SGHVS and CDR2 is FNYEAQ. Unmatched junction bases numbered 11, after V lost 11 bases and J lost 6 bases. This CDR3 has 14 amino acids.

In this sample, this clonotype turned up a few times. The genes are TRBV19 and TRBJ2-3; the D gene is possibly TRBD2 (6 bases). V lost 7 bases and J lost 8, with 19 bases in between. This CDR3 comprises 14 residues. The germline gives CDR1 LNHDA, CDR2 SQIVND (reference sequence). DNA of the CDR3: TGTGCCAGTAAAACCGGGACTCCCCACGGTACGCAGTATTTT. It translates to CASKTGTPHGTQYF.

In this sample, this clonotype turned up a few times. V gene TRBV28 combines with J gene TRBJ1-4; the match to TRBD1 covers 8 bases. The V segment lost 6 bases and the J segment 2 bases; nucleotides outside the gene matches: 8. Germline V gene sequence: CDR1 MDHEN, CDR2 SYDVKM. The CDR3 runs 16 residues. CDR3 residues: CASRPRQGKTNEKLFF. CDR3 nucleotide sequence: TGTGCCAGCAGGCCTCGACAGGGGAAGACTAATGAAAAACTGTTTTTT. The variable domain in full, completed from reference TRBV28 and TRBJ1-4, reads DVKVTQSSRYLVKRTGEKVFLECVQDMDHENMFWYRQDPGLGLRLIYFSYDVKMKEKGDIPEGYSVSREKKERFSLILESASTNQTSMYLCASRPRQGKTNEKLFFGSGTQLSVL.

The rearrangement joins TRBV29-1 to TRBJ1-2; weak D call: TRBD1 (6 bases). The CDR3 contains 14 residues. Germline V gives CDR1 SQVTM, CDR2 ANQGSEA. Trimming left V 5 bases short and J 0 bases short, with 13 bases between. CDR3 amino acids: CSVPYGQTNYGYTF. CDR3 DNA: TGCAGCGTTCCCTACGGACAGACTAACTATGGCTACACCTTC.

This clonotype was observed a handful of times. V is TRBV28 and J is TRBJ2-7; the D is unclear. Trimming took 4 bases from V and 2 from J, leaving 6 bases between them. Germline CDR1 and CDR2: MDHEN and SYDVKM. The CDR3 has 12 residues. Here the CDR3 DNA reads TGTGCCAGCAGTTCGGAACCCTACGAGCAGTACGTC. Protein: CASSSEPYEQYV.

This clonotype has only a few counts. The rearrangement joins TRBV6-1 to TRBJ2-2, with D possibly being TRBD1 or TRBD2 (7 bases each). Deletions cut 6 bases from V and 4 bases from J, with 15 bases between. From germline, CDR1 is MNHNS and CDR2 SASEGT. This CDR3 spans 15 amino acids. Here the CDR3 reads CASRGQRGPTGELFF. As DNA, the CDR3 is TGTGCCAGCAGGGGACAGCGGGGACCCACCGGGGAGCTGTTTTTT.

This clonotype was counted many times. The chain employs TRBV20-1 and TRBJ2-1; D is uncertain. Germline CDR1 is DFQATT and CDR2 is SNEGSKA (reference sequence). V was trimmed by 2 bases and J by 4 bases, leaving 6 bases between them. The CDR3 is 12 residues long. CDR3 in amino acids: CSARRDYNEQFF. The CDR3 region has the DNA TGCAGTGCTAGACGAGATTACAATGAGCAGTTCTTC.

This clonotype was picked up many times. CDR3 sequence reads: CASSPVANTEAFF. CDR3 sequence (DNA): TGTGCCAGCAGTCCCGTGGCGAACACTGAAGCTTTCTTT. The chain couples TRBV28 to TRBJ1-1, with D unclear. This CDR3 region has 13 residues. Germline CDR1 MDHEN, CDR2 SYDVKM. The V end was cut by 5 bases, the J end by 1 base, with 8 bases between.

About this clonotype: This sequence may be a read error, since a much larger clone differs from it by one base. The CDR3 bases are TGTGCCAGCAGCCCGAAAGACTCCTACGAGCAGTACGTC. The encoded protein is CASSPKDSYEQYV. The chain has TRBV2 and TRBJ2-7, with unresolved D. This CDR3 contains 13 residues. Germline V CDR1 and CDR2: SNHLY, FYNNEI. Trimming took 6 bases from V and 0 from J, leaving 9 bases between them.